One and the same sample provided the 3 T cell receptor beta chains below, sequenced in a study of blood T cell repertoires in COVID-19. Sequencing was performed with immunoSEQ multiplex PCR; in TCRdb, only in-frame clones are kept and a portion is missing. The sample has roughly 80,000 clones; approximately 89% are singletons. The sample comprised peripheral blood. The receptor source for this set is a man aged 50 to 59 with COVID-19, enrolled during active disease.

The J gene is TRBJ2-3, the V gene TRBV28; TRBD2 aligns across 12 bases. The V gene's germline CDR1 is MDHEN and CDR2 SYDVKM. Losses at the gene ends were 5 bases for V and 4 bases for J; bases not matched to a gene: 4. CDR3 length: 15 residues. DNA for the CDR3: TGTGCCAGCAGTGCTAGCGGGAGGGCGGCAGATACGCAGTATTTT. Translated: CASSASGRAADTQYF.

The chain employs TRBV7-9 and TRBJ2-1; 13 positions match TRBD2. Germline V gene lookup returns CDR1 SEHNR and CDR2 FQNEAQ (reference sequence). J lost 4 bases, V lost 5 bases, and 2 bases had no gene match. The CDR3 totals 15 residues. This CDR3 is CASSPGLAGYNEQFF. For the CDR3, the DNA is TGTGCCAGCAGCCCGGGACTAGCGGGATACAATGAGCAGTTCTTC.

The chain recombines TRBV5-1 with TRBJ1-4; D is perhaps TRBD1 (6 bases). Trimming took 2 bases from V and 7 from J, leaving 12 bases between them. Germline V gene data show CDR1 as SGHRS and CDR2 as YFSETQ. The CDR3 consists of 14 residues. The CDR3 nucleotides are TGCGCCAGCAGCTTAAGAGGCAGGGGTGAAAAACTGTTTTTT. Translating gives CASSLRGRGEKLFF.